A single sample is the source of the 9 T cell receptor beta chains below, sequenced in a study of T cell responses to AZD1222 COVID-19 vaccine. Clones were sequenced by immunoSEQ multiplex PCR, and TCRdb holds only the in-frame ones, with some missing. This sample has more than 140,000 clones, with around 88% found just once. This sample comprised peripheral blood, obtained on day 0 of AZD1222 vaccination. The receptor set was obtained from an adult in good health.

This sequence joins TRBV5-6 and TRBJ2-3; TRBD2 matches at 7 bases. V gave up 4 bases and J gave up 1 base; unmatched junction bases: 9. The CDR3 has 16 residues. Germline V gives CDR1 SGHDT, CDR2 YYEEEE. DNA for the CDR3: TGTGCCAGCAGCCCCCCTAGCGGCCAGGGCACAGATACGCAGTATTTT. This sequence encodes CASSPPSGQGTDTQYF.

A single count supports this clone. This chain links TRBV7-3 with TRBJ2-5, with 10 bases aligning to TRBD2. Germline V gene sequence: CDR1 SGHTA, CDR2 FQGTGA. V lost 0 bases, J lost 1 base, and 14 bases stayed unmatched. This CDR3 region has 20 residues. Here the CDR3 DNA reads TGTGCCAGCAGCTTAACTCCGCGGACTAGCGGAAGAGTGGCCCAAGAGACCCAGTACTTC. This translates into CASSLTPRTSGRVAQETQYF. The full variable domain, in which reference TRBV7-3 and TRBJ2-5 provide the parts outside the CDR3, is GAGVSQTPSNKVTEKGKYVELRCDPISGHTALYWYRQSLGQGPEFLIYFQGTGAADDSGLPNDRFFAVRPEGSVSTLKIQRTERGDSAVYLCASSLTPRTSGRVAQETQYFGPGTRLLVL.

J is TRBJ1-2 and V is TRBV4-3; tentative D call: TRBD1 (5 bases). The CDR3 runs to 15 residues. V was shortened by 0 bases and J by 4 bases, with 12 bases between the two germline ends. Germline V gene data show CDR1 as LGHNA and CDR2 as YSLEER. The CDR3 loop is CASSQEGAGSYGYTF. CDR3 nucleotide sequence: TGCGCCAGCAGCCAAGAAGGGGCGGGATCCTATGGCTACACCTTC.

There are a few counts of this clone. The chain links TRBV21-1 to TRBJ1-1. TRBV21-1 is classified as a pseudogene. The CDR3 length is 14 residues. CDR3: CASSNVRAPTEAFF. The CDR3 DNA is TGTGCCAGCAGCAACGTTAGGGCGCCCACTGAAGCTTTCTTT.

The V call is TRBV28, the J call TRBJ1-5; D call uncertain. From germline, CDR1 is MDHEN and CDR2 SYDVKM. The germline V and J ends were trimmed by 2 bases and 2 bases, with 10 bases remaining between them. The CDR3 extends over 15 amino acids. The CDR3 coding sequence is TGTGCCAGCAGTTTAGGGCGGAGGGGCAATCAGCCCCAGCATTTT. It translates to CASSLGRRGNQPQHF.

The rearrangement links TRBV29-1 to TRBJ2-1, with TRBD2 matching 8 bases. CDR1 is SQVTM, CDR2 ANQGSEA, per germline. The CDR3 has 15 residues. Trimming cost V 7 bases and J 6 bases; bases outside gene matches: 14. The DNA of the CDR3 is TGCAGCGCCACGCCTCCGGGACTAGAGCTCAATGAGCAGTTCTTC. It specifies CSATPPGLELNEQFF.

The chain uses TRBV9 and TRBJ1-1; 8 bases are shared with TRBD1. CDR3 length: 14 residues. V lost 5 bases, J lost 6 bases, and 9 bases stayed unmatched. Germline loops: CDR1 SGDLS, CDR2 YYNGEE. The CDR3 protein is CASRPQGDVAEAFF. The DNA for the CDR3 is TGTGCCAGCAGACCACAGGGGGACGTGGCTGAAGCTTTCTTT.

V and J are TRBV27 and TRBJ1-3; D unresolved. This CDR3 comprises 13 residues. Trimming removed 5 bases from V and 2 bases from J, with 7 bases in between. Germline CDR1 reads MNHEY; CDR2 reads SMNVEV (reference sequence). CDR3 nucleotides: TGTGCCAGCAGTAGCCAAGCTGGAAACACCATATATTTT. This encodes CASSSQAGNTIYF.

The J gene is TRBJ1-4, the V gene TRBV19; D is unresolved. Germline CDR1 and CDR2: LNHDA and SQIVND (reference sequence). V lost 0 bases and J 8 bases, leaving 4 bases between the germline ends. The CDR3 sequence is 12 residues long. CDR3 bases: TGTGCCAGTAGTATAGACGAGGAAAAACTGTTTTTT. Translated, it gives CASSIDEEKLFF.